These T cell receptor beta chains were read from a single sample in a study of cytomegalovirus exposure and HLA in healthy donors. Profiling relied on immunoSEQ multiplex PCR, and the TCRdb table lists in-frame clones only, not all of them. The table has roughly 100,000 clones, roughly 81% seen once. Sequencing was performed on PBMCs. The receptors originated from a woman aged 18-29 years in good health and CMV-seropositive. CDR3s include the opening cysteine and the closing phenylalanine or tryptophan. The D gene is left open where the match is weak. The size field is filled for only some rows; it gives once, few, many or a size class.

>-|TRBJ2-1|TRBV7-8|-|13
CASLPFPYNEQFF
TGTGCCAGCCTTCCCTTCCCCTACAATGAGCAGTTCTTC
>few|TRBJ2-7|TRBV2|-|13
CASTGGTSYEQYF
TGTGCCAGCACTGGGGGGACCTCCTACGAGCAGTACTTC
>-|TRBJ2-7|TRBV6-1|TRBD1|14
CASKTGGLNYEQYF
TGTGCCAGCAAGACAGGGGGCCTAAACTACGAGCAGTACTTC
>-|TRBJ2-1|TRBV7-2|TRBD2|15
CASSLSSGSHNEQFF
TGTGCCAGCAGCTTATCTAGCGGGAGTCACAATGAGCAGTTCTTC
>once|TRBJ2-5|TRBV9|TRBD2|16
CASSDLGLAGKETQYF
TGTGCCAGCAGCGACCTGGGACTAGCGGGGAAAGAGACCCAGTACTTC
>-|TRBJ1-2|TRBV5-6|-|13
CASEGQNNYGYTF
TGTGCCAGCGAAGGACAGAATAACTATGGCTACACCTTC
>-|TRBJ2-7|TRBV25-1|TRBD1|14
CASSMGQGAYEQYF
TGTGCCAGCAGTATGGGACAGGGGGCCTACGAGCAGTACTTC
>-|TRBJ2-7|TRBV7-9|TRBD1|17
CASSSMMGQGAPNEQYF
TGTGCCAGCAGCTCCATGATGGGACAGGGGGCACCCAACGAGCAGTACTTC
>-|TRBJ1-5|TRBV6-5|TRBD1|13
CASRRDRTQPQHF
TGTGCCAGCAGGCGGGACAGAACCCAGCCCCAGCATTTT
>-|TRBJ2-1|TRBV13|TRBD2|18
CASSPRRRSGSPYNEQFF
TGTGCCAGCAGCCCCAGGCGCCGTAGCGGGAGCCCGTACAATGAGCAGTTCTTC
>few|TRBJ2-7|TRBV4-1|TRBD2|14
CASSQVTGGYEQYF
TGCGCCAGCAGCCAAGTGACGGGGGGCTACGAGCAGTACTTC
>-|TRBJ2-1|TRBV5-4|TRBD2|16
CASSGGRLASYNEQFF
TGTGCCAGCAGCGGGGGTCGACTAGCTTCCTACAATGAGCAGTTCTTC
>-|TRBJ1-2|TRBV19|TRBD1|15
CASSNPGQGEYGYTF
TGTGCCAGTAGTAACCCGGGACAGGGAGAGTATGGCTACACCTTC
>-|TRBJ1-4|TRBV2|TRBD1|21
CASTIQGAGQGRFITNEKLFF
TGTGCCAGCACGATCCAGGGGGCGGGACAGGGACGATTTATAACTAATGAAAAACTGTTTTTT
>-|TRBJ2-5|TRBV5-8|-|13
CASRPSGLETQYF
TGTGCCAGCCGCCCCAGCGGTTTGGAGACCCAGTACTTC
>-|TRBJ2-2|TRBV27|-|14
CASSLLQGRGELFF
TGTGCCAGCAGTTTATTACAGGGGAGGGGGGAGCTGTTTTTT
>-|TRBJ2-1|TRBV6-1|TRBD2|18
CASSVPSGRVVRDNEQFF
TGTGCCAGCAGTGTGCCTAGCGGGAGGGTTGTTAGGGACAATGAGCAGTTCTTC
>-|TRBJ2-1|TRBV10-3|TRBD1|14
CAIAGTEYYNEQFF
TGTGCCATCGCAGGGACAGAATACTACAATGAGCAGTTCTTC
>-|TRBJ2-1|TRBV4-1|TRBD1|16
CASSRTGQGDYNEQFF
TGCGCCAGCAGCCGGACCGGACAGGGGGACTACAATGAGCAGTTCTTC
>-|TRBJ2-2|TRBV30|TRBD1|14
CAWGGQSNTGELFF
TGTGCCTGGGGGGGACAGTCGAACACCGGGGAGCTGTTTTTT
>-|TRBJ2-7|TRBV5-1|TRBD2|15
CASGLVFASSGEQYF
TGCGCCAGCGGACTAGTTTTCGCCTCCTCCGGCGAGCAGTACTTC
>-|TRBJ1-5|TRBV7-9|TRBD1|14
CASSLGQGSQPQHF
TGTGCCAGCAGCCTTGGACAGGGGAGTCAGCCCCAGCATTTT
>-|TRBJ1-6|TRBV5-4|TRBD1|14
CASSFGQGGSPLHF
TGTGCCAGCAGCTTTGGACAGGGTGGTTCACCCCTCCACTTT
>-|TRBJ2-1|TRBV2|TRBD2|15
CASRGTGGPWNEQFF
TGTGCCAGCAGGGGAACGGGAGGGCCCTGGAATGAGCAGTTCTTC
>-|TRBJ2-7|TRBV19|-|15
CASSIFPGNSYEQYF
TGTGCCAGTAGTATTTTCCCAGGGAACTCCTACGAGCAGTACTTC
>-|TRBJ2-7|TRBV10-1|TRBD1|13
CASSEGTGDEQYF
TGCGCCAGCAGTGAGGGGACAGGGGACGAGCAGTACTTC
>-|TRBJ2-2|TRBV6-5|TRBD2|14
CASSPGTITGELFF
TGTGCCAGCAGCCCCGGGACTATAACCGGGGAGCTGTTTTTT
>-|TRBJ1-1|TRBV19|TRBD1|14
CASTATGENTEAFF
TGTGCCAGTACCGCGACAGGGGAGAACACTGAAGCTTTCTTT
>-|TRBJ1-3|TRBV27|TRBD1|15
CASSSSDRGGNTIYF
TGTGCCAGCAGTTCCTCGGACAGGGGTGGAAACACCATATATTTT
>-|TRBJ1-1|TRBV27|TRBD1|16
CASSPRTGRVNTEAFF
TGTGCCAGCAGCCCTAGGACAGGGCGTGTGAACACTGAAGCTTTCTTT
>once|TRBJ1-1|TRBV7-9|TRBD1|15
CASSLWTGRTAEAFF
TGTGCCAGCAGCTTATGGACAGGGAGGACCGCTGAAGCTTTCTTT
>once|TRBJ1-1|TRBV7-2|TRBD1|17
CASSLPIWTGGERRAFF
TGTGCCAGCAGCCTACCAATCTGGACAGGGGGCGAGAGGCGGGCTTTCTTT
>-|TRBJ1-6|TRBV5-1|TRBD1|15
CASSGSTGQYSPLHF
TGCGCCAGCAGCGGATCCACGGGACAGTATTCACCCCTCCACTTT
>-|TRBJ1-5|TRBV1|-|15
CTSSRGSRGHQPQHF
TGCACCAGCAGCAGGGGGTCAAGGGGGCATCAGCCCCAGCATTTT
>few|TRBJ2-1|TRBV21-1|-|16
CASSSKGTAGDNEQFF
TGTGCCAGCAGCTCAAAAGGTACAGCGGGCGACAATGAGCAGTTCTTC
>-|TRBJ1-3|TRBV18|-|14
CASSPGGAGNTIYF
TGTGCCAGCTCACCAGGGGGCGCTGGAAACACCATATATTTT
>-|TRBJ1-6|TRBV5-1|TRBD1|15
CASSLERGRGSPLHF
TGCGCCAGCAGCTTGGAGAGGGGGCGAGGGTCACCCCTCCACTTT
>-|TRBJ2-5|TRBV9|TRBD1|16
CASSDRDRGRRETQYF
TGTGCCAGCAGCGACCGGGACAGGGGGCGACGAGAGACCCAGTACTTC
>-|TRBJ2-6|TRBV6-1|TRBD1|15
CASRTGGSGANVLTF
TGTGCCAGCAGAACAGGGGGCTCTGGGGCCAACGTCCTGACTTTC
>-|TRBJ2-7|TRBV18|-|15
CASSPNRQSSYEQYF
TGTGCCAGCTCACCCAACAGACAGAGCTCCTACGAGCAGTACTTC
>-|TRBJ2-7|TRBV5-5|-|15
CASSLGRGQSYEQYF
TGTGCCAGCAGCTTGGGTCGGGGACAATCCTACGAGCAGTACTTC
>-|TRBJ1-6|TRBV10-3|TRBD1|13
CAIRGQGNSPLHF
TGTGCCATCAGGGGACAGGGGAATTCACCCCTCCACTTT
>-|TRBJ2-5|TRBV20-1|TRBD1|11
CSVTGEQTQYF
TGCAGTGTCACAGGGGAACAGACCCAGTACTTC